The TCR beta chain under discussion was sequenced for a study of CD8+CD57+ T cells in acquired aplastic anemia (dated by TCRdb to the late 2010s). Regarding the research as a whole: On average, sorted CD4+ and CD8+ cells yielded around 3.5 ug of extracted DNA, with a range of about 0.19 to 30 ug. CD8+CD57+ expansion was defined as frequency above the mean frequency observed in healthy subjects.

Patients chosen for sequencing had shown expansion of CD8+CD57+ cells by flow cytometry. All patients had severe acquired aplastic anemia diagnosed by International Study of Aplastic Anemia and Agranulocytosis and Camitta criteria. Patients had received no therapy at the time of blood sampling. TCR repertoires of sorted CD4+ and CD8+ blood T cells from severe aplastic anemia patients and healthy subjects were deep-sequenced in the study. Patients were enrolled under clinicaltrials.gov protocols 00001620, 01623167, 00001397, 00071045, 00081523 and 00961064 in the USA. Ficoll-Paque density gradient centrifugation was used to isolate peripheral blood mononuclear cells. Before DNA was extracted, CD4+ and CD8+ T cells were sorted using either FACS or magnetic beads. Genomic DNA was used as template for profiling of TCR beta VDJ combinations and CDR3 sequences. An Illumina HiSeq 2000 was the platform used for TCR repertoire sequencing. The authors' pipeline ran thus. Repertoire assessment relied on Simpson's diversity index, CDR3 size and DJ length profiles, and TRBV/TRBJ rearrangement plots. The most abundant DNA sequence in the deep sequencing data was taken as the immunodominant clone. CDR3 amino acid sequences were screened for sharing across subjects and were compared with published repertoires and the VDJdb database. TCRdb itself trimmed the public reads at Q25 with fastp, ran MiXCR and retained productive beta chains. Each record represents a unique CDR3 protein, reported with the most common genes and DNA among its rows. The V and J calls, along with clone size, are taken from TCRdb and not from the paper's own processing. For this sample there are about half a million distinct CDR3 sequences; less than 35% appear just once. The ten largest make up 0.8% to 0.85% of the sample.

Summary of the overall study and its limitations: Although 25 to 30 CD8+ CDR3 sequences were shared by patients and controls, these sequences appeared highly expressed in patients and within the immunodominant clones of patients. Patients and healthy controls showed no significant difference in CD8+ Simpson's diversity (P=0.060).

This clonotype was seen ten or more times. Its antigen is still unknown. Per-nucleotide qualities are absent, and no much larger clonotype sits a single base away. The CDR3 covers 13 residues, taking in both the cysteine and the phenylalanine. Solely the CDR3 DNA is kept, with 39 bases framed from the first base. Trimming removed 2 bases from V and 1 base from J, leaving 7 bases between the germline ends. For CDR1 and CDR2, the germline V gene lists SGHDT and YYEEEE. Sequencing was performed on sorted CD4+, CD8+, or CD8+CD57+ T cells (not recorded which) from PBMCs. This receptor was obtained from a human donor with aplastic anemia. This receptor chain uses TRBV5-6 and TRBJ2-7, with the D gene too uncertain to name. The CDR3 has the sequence CASSLATSYEQYF. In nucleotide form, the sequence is TGTGCCAGCAGCTTAGCGACATCCTACGAGCAGTACTTC.